The 21 T cell receptor beta chains below all came from one sample that was sequenced in a study of identical twins. Via MiXCR, TCRdb re-called the 5' RACE reads, giving one row per CDR3 protein. The repertoire includes about 240,000 distinct CDR3 sequences, 10% of them detected once, and roughly 10% sits in the top ten. The specimen was memory T cells sorted from blood. These TCRs come from a man aged 45-60 years in good health.

Many counts were recorded for this clonotype. The V gene is TRBV7-2, the J gene TRBJ2-3, with 8 bases aligning to TRBD2. With V trimmed by 1 base and J by 0 bases, 3 bases remained unmatched. Germline V gene data show CDR1 as SGHTA and CDR2 as FQGNSA. CDR3 size: 16 residues. DNA of the CDR3: TGTGCCAGCAGCTTAGGCCCGGGAGGGAGCACAGATACGCAGTATTTT. This gives the protein CASSLGPGGSTDTQYF.

The gene calls are TRBV28 and TRBJ1-2, with D perhaps TRBD1 (5 bases). Trimming removed 1 base at V and 8 bases at J, with 8 bases between. CDR1 and CDR2 from the germline V gene are MDHEN and SYDVKM. The CDR3 has 12 residues. CDR3 residues: CASSLFGGGYTF. The CDR3 coding sequence is TGTGCCAGCAGTTTATTTGGGGGAGGCTACACCTTC.

This clonotype was detected only a few times. The rearrangement uses TRBV15 and TRBJ1-1; maybe TRBD1 (5 bases). Trimming took off 0 bases at V and 1 base at J, with 9 bases between the two ends. There are 15 residues in the CDR3. CDR1 is LNHNV, CDR2 YYDKDF, per germline (reference sequence). The CDR3 here is CATSRDRRGNTEAFF. DNA of the CDR3: TGTGCCACCAGCAGAGATCGGAGGGGGAACACTGAAGCTTTCTTT.

This clonotype was detected only a few times. V is TRBV2 and J is TRBJ2-7; the match to TRBD2 covers 11 bases. The CDR3 runs 16 residues. V lost 4 bases to trimming and J lost 5 bases; unmatched junction nucleotides: 10. From germline, CDR1 is SNHLY and CDR2 FYNNEI. CDR3 sequence reads: CASSAYGLAGSNEQYF. CDR3 in DNA: TGTGCCAGCAGTGCCTATGGACTAGCGGGTTCAAACGAGCAGTACTTC.

This clonotype has more than one count but fewer than ten. The rearrangement uses TRBV7-2 and TRBJ1-6; no definite D call. In germline, CDR1 is SGHTA, CDR2 FQGNSA. V lost 5 bases and J lost 2, with 10 bases in between. CDR3 length equals 15 residues. As DNA, the CDR3 is TGTGCCAGCAGCAATCGCGGCCCCTATAATTCACCCCTCCACTTT. Translated, it gives CASSNRGPYNSPLHF.

This clonotype was recorded at least ten times. This chain links TRBV12-3 or TRBV12-4 with TRBJ2-7, with TRBD2 matching over 13 bases. Losses at the gene ends were 6 bases for V and 4 bases for J; bases not matched to a gene: 3. The CDR3 extends over 14 amino acids. CDR3 DNA sequence: TGTGCCAGCAGAACGACTAGCGGGGGGTACGAGCAGTACTTC. It yields the protein CASRTTSGGYEQYF.

The chain has TRBV5-1 and TRBJ2-1; TRBD2 matches 16 bases. The trim removed 3 bases at V and 14 bases at J, leaving 14 bases unmatched. The V gene's germline CDR1 is SGHRS and CDR2 YFSETQ. The CDR3 length is 17 residues. Written as DNA, the CDR3 is TGCGCCAGCAGCTCGGGACTAGCGGGAGGGTTAGGCTCAAGGGAGTTCTTC. It yields the protein CASSSGLAGGLGSREFF. The variable domain in full, with the rest retrieved from reference TRBV5-1 and TRBJ2-1, is KAGVTQTPRYLIKTRGQQVTLSCSPISGHRSVSWYQQTPGQGLQFLFEYFSETQRNKGNFPGRFSGRQFSNSRSEMNVSTLELGDSALYLCASSSGLAGGLGSREFFGPGTRLTVL.

This clonotype has just a few counts. Here the CDR3 reads CASSTRQGNQPQHF. The CDR3 nucleotides are TGTGCCAGCAGTACACGACAGGGGAATCAGCCCCAGCATTTT. The chain links TRBV6-5 to TRBJ1-5, with 8 bases lining up with TRBD1. The CDR3 loop spans 14 amino acids. From germline, CDR1 is MNHEY and CDR2 SVGAGI. Trimming removed 5 bases from V and 4 bases from J; junction bases left unmatched: 4.

V is TRBV20-1 and J is TRBJ2-3, with TRBD2 identical over 8 bases. After removal of 2 bases from V and 5 bases from J, the junction contained 12 bases not matched to a gene. In germline, CDR1 is DFQATT, CDR2 SNEGSKA (reference sequence). This CDR3 contains 16 residues. The CDR3: CSARYASGLHGDTQYF. The CDR3 nucleotides are TGCAGTGCTAGATACGCTAGCGGGTTGCATGGAGATACGCAGTATTTT.

This clonotype was counted ten times or more. This chain uses TRBV27 with TRBJ1-5; D not certain. Germline values: CDR1 MNHEY, CDR2 SMNVEV (reference sequence). The V end lost 5 bases, the J end lost 0 bases, and 8 bases lay between the germline ends. This CDR3 is built from 14 residues. The CDR3: CASSSIYSNQPQHF. The CDR3 DNA follows: TGTGCCAGCAGTAGTATTTATAGCAATCAGCCCCAGCATTTT.

Of note for this clonotype: A junction boundary mismatches the germline segment, possibly from a read error. This rearrangement joins TRBV2 to TRBJ2-6; maybe TRBD1 (6 bases). The length of the CDR3 is 13 residues. From germline, CDR1 is SNHLY and CDR2 FYNNEI. Written as DNA, the CDR3 is TGTGCCAGCAGGTTGGGGGCCCCTAACGTCTTGACTTTC. It codes for CASRLGAPNVLTF.

The CDR3, as DNA: TGCAGTGCCACAAGGACAGGGGAGACTGAAGCTTTCTTT. Translating it yields CSATRTGETEAFF. The chain employs TRBV20-1 and TRBJ1-1, with 9 bases that match TRBD1. The V segment lost 6 bases and the J segment 5 bases; nucleotides outside the gene matches: 7. Germline V gene lookup returns CDR1 DFQATT and CDR2 SNEGSKA (reference sequence). CDR3 size: 13 residues.

In this sample, this clonotype turned up a few times. J is TRBJ2-2 and V is TRBV29-1, with TRBD2 identical over 7 bases. Per the germline V gene, CDR1 is SQVTM and CDR2 is ANQGSEA. This CDR3 region has 13 residues. The CDR3 reads CGGLVVDNGELFF. CDR3 in DNA: TGCGGAGGACTAGTAGTCGACAACGGGGAGCTGTTTTTT.

This clonotype was found a few times. The chain employs TRBV7-9 and TRBJ1-4; no definite D call. V shed 1 base and J shed 6 bases, with 9 bases lying between them. The CDR3 extends over 14 amino acids. Per the germline V gene, CDR1 is SEHNR and CDR2 is FQNEAQ (reference sequence). This CDR3 reads CASSLGGAHEKLFF. The CDR3 coding sequence is TGTGCCAGCAGCTTAGGAGGTGCGCATGAAAAACTGTTTTTT.

In its sample, this clonotype was seen a few times. J is TRBJ1-4 and V is TRBV20-1, with TRBD1 as a possible D gene (5 bases). This CDR3 is built from 14 residues. Trimming removed 3 bases from V and 6 bases from J, with 14 bases in between. CDR1 and CDR2 (germline): DFQATT, SNEGSKA (reference sequence). The CDR3 DNA reads TGCAGTGCTAGCGACGGAGGGGCAGATGAAAAACTGTTTTTT. This encodes CSASDGGADEKLFF.

The rearrangement links TRBV6-1 to TRBJ1-5; tentatively, D is TRBD1 (6 bases). The CDR3 sequence is 14 residues long. V lost 6 bases and J 6 bases, leaving 15 bases between the germline ends. The germline CDR1 and CDR2 sequences are MNHNS and SASEGT. For the CDR3, the DNA is TGTGCCAGCAGCCCTAGGGGGGGACCTCAGCCCCAGCATTTT. Translation gives CASSPRGGPQPQHF.

This clonotype was seen a handful of times. V usage is TRBV7-3 and J usage is TRBJ2-2, with D possibly being TRBD1 or TRBD2 (5 bases each). This CDR3 has 15 residues. Germline CDR1 and CDR2: SGHTA and FQGTGA. V lost 1 base, J lost 4 bases, and 10 bases lay in between. The CDR3, as DNA: TGTGCCAGCAGCTTAAGACAGAGGGGCACCGGGGAGCTGTTTTTT. Residues: CASSLRQRGTGELFF.

This clonotype was observed many times. Here the CDR3 DNA reads TGTGCCAGCAGCCCTAGGGGACAGGGTTTGGATGAGCAGTTCTTC. The encoded protein is CASSPRGQGLDEQFF. The gene calls are TRBV7-9 and TRBJ2-1; 9 bases align to TRBD1. CDR1 is SEHNR and CDR2 is FQNEAQ in the germline V gene (reference sequence). Unmatched junction bases numbered 10, after V lost 5 bases and J lost 8 bases. CDR3 length: 15 residues.

This clonotype was seen a handful of times. The rearrangement uses TRBV24-1 and TRBJ2-3, with 11 bases lining up with TRBD2. The CDR3 covers 17 residues. Germline V gene sequence: CDR1 KGHDR, CDR2 SFDVKD. J gave up 3 bases and V 6 bases, and 10 bases lay outside the gene matches. For the CDR3, the DNA is TGTGCCACCAGTAACCCCACTACTAGCGGGGGTACAGATACGCAGTATTTT. This translates into CATSNPTTSGGTDTQYF.

This clonotype was recorded many times. The rearrangement joins TRBV6-1 to TRBJ1-2; no reliable D call. The CDR3 has 13 residues. Trimming cost V 6 bases and J 2 bases, with 10 bases left between them. Per the germline V gene, CDR1 is MNHNS and CDR2 is SASEGT. The CDR3 region has the DNA TGTGCCAGCAGGGTGGCAGCAAACTATGGCTACACCTTC. This sequence encodes CASRVAANYGYTF.

The DNA of the CDR3 is TGTGCCAGCAGCCAGACGGCAAGACCCGAGCAGTACTTC. It specifies CASSQTARPEQYF. This chain links TRBV7-2 with TRBJ2-7; D remains ambiguous. CDR1 is SGHTA and CDR2 is FQGNSA in the germline V gene. This CDR3 is 13 amino acids long. The V gene lost 5 bases and the J gene lost 6 bases, with 14 bases spanning the gap.